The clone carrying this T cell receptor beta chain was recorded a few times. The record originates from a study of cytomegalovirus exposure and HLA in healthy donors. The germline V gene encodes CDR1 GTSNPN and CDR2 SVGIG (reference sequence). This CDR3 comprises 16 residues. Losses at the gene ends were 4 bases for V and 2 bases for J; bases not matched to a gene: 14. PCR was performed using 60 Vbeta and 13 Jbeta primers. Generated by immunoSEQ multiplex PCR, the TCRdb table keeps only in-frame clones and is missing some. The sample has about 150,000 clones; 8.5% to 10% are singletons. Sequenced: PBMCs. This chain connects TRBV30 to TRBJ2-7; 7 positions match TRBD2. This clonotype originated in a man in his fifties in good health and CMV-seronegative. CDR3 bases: TGTGCCTGGACTACAAATCGAGCGGGGTACGCCTACGAGCAGTACTTC. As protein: CAWTTNRAGYAYEQYF.